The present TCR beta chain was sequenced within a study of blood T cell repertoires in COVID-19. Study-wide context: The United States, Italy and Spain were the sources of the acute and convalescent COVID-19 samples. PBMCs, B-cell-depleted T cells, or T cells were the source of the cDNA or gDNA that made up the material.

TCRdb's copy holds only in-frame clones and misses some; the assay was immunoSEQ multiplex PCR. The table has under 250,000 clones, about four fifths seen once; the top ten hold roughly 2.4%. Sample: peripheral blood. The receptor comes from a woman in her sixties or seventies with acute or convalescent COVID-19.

The chain's CDR3 is CASSQDGSGDYEQYF. In DNA form, the CDR3 reads TGTGCCAGCAGCCAAGATGGTAGCGGGGATTACGAGCAGTACTTC. V gene TRBV4-2 combines with J gene TRBJ2-7, with 8 bases that match TRBD2. Trimming removed 0 bases from V and 4 bases from J; junction bases left unmatched: 5. Germline CDR1 is LGHNA and CDR2 is YNFKEQ. The CDR3 loop spans 15 amino acids.